This T cell receptor beta chain was captured in a study of the immune and genomic landscape of osteosarcoma. Of note for this clone: The antigen is unknown.

Generated by immunoSEQ multiplex PCR, the TCRdb table keeps only in-frame clones and is missing some. The sample shows 10,000 to 12,000 clones, about 72% of them seen only once. Primary, local recurrence and metastasis osteosarcoma tumors were taken after treatment from poor-prognosis patients. Broader study findings: Clonality was benchmarked against external normal skin and healthy blood data. About five cases had one hyperexpanded dominant clone and under 100 clonotypes.

CDR1 SNHLY and CDR2 FYNNEI come from the germline V gene. The CDR3 runs 16 residues. Germline trimming cut 6 bases from V and 2 bases from J; bases unmatched to any gene: 10. The sequenced material came from osteosarcoma tumor tissue from the lung. The chain recombines TRBV2 with TRBJ2-7, with 10 positions matching TRBD2. The receptor comes from a human donor with osteosarcoma. The CDR3 DNA follows: TGTGCCAGCAGAGAACTACTAGCGGGAAGTGCCTACGAGCAGTACTTC. It translates to CASRELLAGSAYEQYF.